This TCR beta chain was recorded in a study of OX40 agonist ivuxolimab in advanced cancers. Study at large: A partial response was reached by three patients: one with hepatocellular carcinoma and two with cutaneous melanoma.

Sequenced by immunoSEQ multiplex PCR; TCRdb stores in-frame clones only, minus some. The sample carries some 120,000 clones, around 93% recorded once. This CDR3 contains 16 residues. V lost 4 bases to trimming and J lost 5 bases; unmatched junction nucleotides: 13. The germline gives CDR1 MNHNS, CDR2 SASEGT. The TCR comes from an adult with an advanced solid tumor such as melanoma, head and neck, liver or kidney cancer. The chain has TRBV6-1 and TRBJ2-7, with 8 nucleotides matching TRBD1. Here the sequenced sample was CD4+ or CD8+ T cells sorted from blood, taken in a trial of the OX40 agonist ivuxolimab. The CDR3 DNA sequence: TGTGCCAGCAGTGGTTATATAGGGACAGGTGGCCACGAGCAGTACTTC. It is translated as CASSGYIGTGGHEQYF.